This T cell receptor beta chain appears in the sequencing data of a study of T cell repertoires in cytomegalovirus infection. TCRdb passed the reads through MiXCR, listing each CDR3 protein once. The sample includes approximately 770,000 distinct CDR3 sequences, roughly 28% seen only once; the top ten take over 10%. In the case of this clonotype: Its antigen is not known.

The starting material was cultured CD8+ T cells from PBMCs, obtained from culture after CMV antigen stimulation. This sequence originates from a human donor in good health (CMV status not recorded). Some clones in this sample may be carry-over from other donors' samples.

In nucleotides, the CDR3 is TGTGCCAGCAGCTTAGATCTGGGCGGGGGCGGCGAGACCCAGTACTTC. It encodes CASSLDLGGGGETQYF. V gene TRBV11-2 combines with J gene TRBJ2-5; a weak D match, TRBD2 (7 bases). Per germline, CDR1 SGHAT and CDR2 FQNNGV. There are 16 residues in the CDR3. V lost 0 bases and J lost 5, with 16 bases in between.